Listed below are T cell receptor beta chains from one sample, sequenced in a study of T cells in Graves' hyperthyroidism and ophthalmopathy. TCRdb recomputed calls from the multiplex PCR reads with MiXCR, one row per CDR3 protein. The table lists some 800,000 distinct CDR3 sequences, 38% of them singletons. Sequenced input: blood. These receptors came from a man aged 18 to 29 with Graves' hyperthyroidism. Both conserved end residues are part of each CDR3. The D gene is left open where the match is weak. Not every row has a clone size; where given, it reads once, few, many or a size class.

clone_size: few
v_call: TRBV5-5
j_call: TRBJ1-6
d_call: NA
cdr3_nt: TGTGCCAGCAGCCAAGAGAGGGCCCAAATGGGTTCACCCCTCCACTTT
cdr3_aa: CASSQERAQMGSPLHF

clone_size: many
v_call: TRBV20-1
j_call: TRBJ1-3
d_call: NA
cdr3_nt: TGCAGTGCTCACAAGAGGGGTTCTGGAAACACCATATATTTT
cdr3_aa: CSAHKRGSGNTIYF

clone_size: NA
v_call: TRBV6-5
j_call: TRBJ1-2
d_call: NA
cdr3_nt: TGTGCCAGCTATATCGGGGGTGGTGGCTACACCTTC
cdr3_aa: CASYIGGGGYTF

clone_size: many
v_call: TRBV19
j_call: TRBJ1-1
d_call: NA
cdr3_nt: TGTGCCAGTAGGCTACGTAGAGTAAGGAACACTGAAGCTTTCTTT
cdr3_aa: CASRLRRVRNTEAFF

clone_size: many
v_call: TRBV2
j_call: TRBJ1-3
d_call: NA
cdr3_nt: TGTGCCAGCAGTGAAGTTATAGCTGGAAACACCATATATTTT
cdr3_aa: CASSEVIAGNTIYF

clone_size: few
v_call: TRBV4-1
j_call: TRBJ1-5
d_call: NA
cdr3_nt: TGCGCCAGCAGCCAAGGAGAATTGTCCCGTCAGCCCCAGCATTTT
cdr3_aa: CASSQGELSRQPQHF

clone_size: NA
v_call: TRBV25-1
j_call: TRBJ1-1
d_call: NA
cdr3_nt: TGTGCCAGCTCGGACATCGGGGCTTTCTTT
cdr3_aa: CASSDIGAFF

clone_size: many
v_call: TRBV7-2
j_call: TRBJ2-7
d_call: NA
cdr3_nt: TGTGCCAGCAGCTTAAAACGGGGGTACGAGCAGTACTTC
cdr3_aa: CASSLKRGYEQYF

clone_size: many
v_call: TRBV20-1
j_call: TRBJ2-5
d_call: TRBD1
cdr3_nt: TGCAGTGCTCGGACAGGGGAAGAACCTCAAGAGACCCAGTACTTC
cdr3_aa: CSARTGEEPQETQYF

clone_size: NA
v_call: TRBV13
j_call: TRBJ2-7
d_call: TRBD2
cdr3_nt: TGTGCCAGCAGCTCCCTGGGACTAGCGGGGGCCGTCTCCTACGAGCAGTACTTC
cdr3_aa: CASSSLGLAGAVSYEQYF

clone_size: many
v_call: TRBV10-3
j_call: TRBJ1-2
d_call: TRBD1
cdr3_nt: TGTGCCATCAATACAGGGGGAGATGGCTACACCTTC
cdr3_aa: CAINTGGDGYTF

clone_size: many
v_call: TRBV20-1
j_call: TRBJ1-5
d_call: TRBD1
cdr3_nt: TGCAGTGGAAGGGAGGGACAGATCTATCAGCCCCAGCATTTT
cdr3_aa: CSGREGQIYQPQHF

clone_size: many
v_call: TRBV29-1
j_call: TRBJ1-5
d_call: NA
cdr3_nt: TGCAGCGTTGGGGACGGTGACCAGCCCCAGCATTTT
cdr3_aa: CSVGDGDQPQHF

clone_size: NA
v_call: TRBV6-6
j_call: TRBJ2-5
d_call: NA
cdr3_nt: TGTGCCAGCAGCCACTACAGGGTCGAAGAGACCCAGTACTTC
cdr3_aa: CASSHYRVEETQYF

clone_size: NA
v_call: TRBV10-3
j_call: TRBJ1-3
d_call: NA
cdr3_nt: TGTGCCATCAGGATACAGGGCGGGGACACCATATATTTT
cdr3_aa: CAIRIQGGDTIYF

clone_size: once
v_call: TRBV7-3
j_call: TRBJ1-1
d_call: NA
cdr3_nt: TGTGCCAGCAGCCAGGGACGCTCAGGGTGGGCTTTCTTT
cdr3_aa: CASSQGRSGWAFF

clone_size: NA
v_call: TRBV5-6
j_call: TRBJ1-3
d_call: NA
cdr3_nt: TGTGCCAGCAGCGATATACAGGACGTATTTGGAAACACCATATATTTT
cdr3_aa: CASSDIQDVFGNTIYF

clone_size: NA
v_call: TRBV10-3
j_call: TRBJ1-2
d_call: TRBD1
cdr3_nt: TGTGCCATCAGATTACAGGGGGCGAATGGCTACACCTTC
cdr3_aa: CAIRLQGANGYTF

clone_size: few
v_call: TRBV5-1
j_call: TRBJ1-2
d_call: NA
cdr3_nt: TGCGCCAGCAGCTTGGGAGATCAGGGTTCCGGTGGCTACACCTTC
cdr3_aa: CASSLGDQGSGGYTF

clone_size: NA
v_call: TRBV15
j_call: TRBJ1-1
d_call: TRBD1
cdr3_nt: TGTGCCACCAGCATGAGGGGGCTCGGGGTGAACACTGAAGCCTTCTTT
cdr3_aa: CATSMRGLGVNTEAFF

clone_size: NA
v_call: TRBV11-2
j_call: TRBJ1-4
d_call: NA
cdr3_nt: TGTGCCAGCAGCCAAAGGGGAAGGGCAGGTGAAAAACTGCTTTTT
cdr3_aa: CASSQRGRAGEKLLF

clone_size: NA
v_call: TRBV6-6
j_call: TRBJ1-4
d_call: NA
cdr3_nt: TGTGCCAGCTTCCCAGGGGCGGGGTTTGAAAAACTGTTTTTT
cdr3_aa: CASFPGAGFEKLFF

clone_size: NA
v_call: TRBV7-2
j_call: TRBJ2-7
d_call: NA
cdr3_nt: TGTGCCAGCAGCTTAGTCGGGGGACCACCCTACGAGCAGTACTTC
cdr3_aa: CASSLVGGPPYEQYF

clone_size: many
v_call: TRBV10-1
j_call: TRBJ2-2
d_call: TRBD1
cdr3_nt: TGCGCCAGCAGTACAGGGGCAGGGGCGACCGGGGAGCTGTTTTTT
cdr3_aa: CASSTGAGATGELFF

clone_size: many
v_call: TRBV2
j_call: TRBJ1-1
d_call: TRBD1
cdr3_nt: TGTGCCAGCGACAGGGGGAAAGACACTGAAGCTTTCTTT
cdr3_aa: CASDRGKDTEAFF

clone_size: NA
v_call: TRBV29-1
j_call: TRBJ2-2
d_call: NA
cdr3_nt: TGCAGCTCCAGGGCCTCGAACACCGGGGAGCTGTTTTTT
cdr3_aa: CSSRASNTGELFF

clone_size: many
v_call: TRBV9
j_call: TRBJ2-5
d_call: NA
cdr3_nt: TGTGCCAGCAGCGTAGCACAGGGCTGGGAGACCCAGTACTTC
cdr3_aa: CASSVAQGWETQYF

clone_size: NA
v_call: TRBV7-2
j_call: TRBJ1-1
d_call: NA
cdr3_nt: TGTGCCAGCAGCCAACCCGGCAGGGGCACTGAAGCTCTCTTT
cdr3_aa: CASSQPGRGTEALF

clone_size: many
v_call: TRBV2
j_call: TRBJ2-7
d_call: NA
cdr3_nt: TGTGCCAGCCGGGCTTTCTCTCGGGCCTACGAGCAGTACTTC
cdr3_aa: CASRAFSRAYEQYF

clone_size: many
v_call: TRBV20-1
j_call: TRBJ1-2
d_call: NA
cdr3_nt: TGCAGTGCTAGGGGGCCCTTAGGCGGCTACACCTTC
cdr3_aa: CSARGPLGGYTF

clone_size: NA
v_call: TRBV6-1
j_call: TRBJ1-2
d_call: TRBD1
cdr3_nt: TGTGCCAGCAGGGACGGACAGGACTATGGCTACACCTTC
cdr3_aa: CASRDGQDYGYTF

clone_size: many
v_call: TRBV7-9
j_call: TRBJ2-5
d_call: TRBD2
cdr3_nt: TGTGCCAGCAGCTCGACTAGCGGCGTAGAGACCCAGTACTTC
cdr3_aa: CASSSTSGVETQYF

clone_size: few
v_call: TRBV12-3/TRBV12-4
j_call: TRBJ1-2
d_call: NA
cdr3_nt: TGTGCCAGCAGTTTAAGTAGTGGCAGGGGAGGAGGCTACACCTTC
cdr3_aa: CASSLSSGRGGGYTF

clone_size: NA
v_call: TRBV15
j_call: TRBJ1-5
d_call: NA
cdr3_nt: TGTGCCACCAGCAGGAGGGGGGTCTTCCAGCCCCAGCATTTT
cdr3_aa: CATSRRGVFQPQHF

clone_size: few
v_call: TRBV5-1
j_call: TRBJ2-5
d_call: NA
cdr3_nt: TGCGCCAGCAGCTTGGTTTCGCGGGAGACCCAGTACTTC
cdr3_aa: CASSLVSRETQYF

clone_size: NA
v_call: TRBV24-1
j_call: TRBJ2-1
d_call: TRBD2
cdr3_nt: TGTGCCACCGGGACTAGCGCCAACAGTGAGCAGTTCTTC
cdr3_aa: CATGTSANSEQFF

clone_size: once
v_call: TRBV6-2/TRBV6-3
j_call: TRBJ1-2
d_call: NA
cdr3_nt: TGTGCCAGCAGTCACACAACGGGTTTAGGGACTAATGGCTACACCTTC
cdr3_aa: CASSHTTGLGTNGYTF

clone_size: NA
v_call: TRBV7-2
j_call: TRBJ1-4
d_call: NA
cdr3_nt: TGTGCCAGCAGGCCCCCGAAAAGGGACTTCCTGGGTTGGTTCGCCGAAAAACTGTTTTTT
cdr3_aa: CASRPPKRDFLGWFAEKLFF

clone_size: NA
v_call: TRBV7-9
j_call: TRBJ2-2
d_call: NA
cdr3_nt: TGTGCCAGCAGCTTAGTGTGGGGTCGGGACACCGGGGAGCTGTTTTTT
cdr3_aa: CASSLVWGRDTGELFF

clone_size: many
v_call: TRBV25-1
j_call: TRBJ1-3
d_call: NA
cdr3_nt: TGTGCCAGCAGAGGACACCGAAACACCATATATTTT
cdr3_aa: CASRGHRNTIYF

clone_size: many
v_call: TRBV20-1
j_call: TRBJ1-4
d_call: NA
cdr3_nt: TGCAGTGCCGCACCGGGACATACGTATGAAAAACTGTTTTTT
cdr3_aa: CSAAPGHTYEKLFF

clone_size: many
v_call: TRBV29-1
j_call: TRBJ2-7
d_call: NA
cdr3_nt: TGCAGCGTAGTACAGGGACCGGGGGAGCAGTACTTC
cdr3_aa: CSVVQGPGEQYF

clone_size: NA
v_call: TRBV10-3
j_call: TRBJ1-4
d_call: TRBD1
cdr3_nt: TGTGCCATCAGTGAGAGGGTGGACAGGGAGCTGAGTGAAAAACTGTTTTTT
cdr3_aa: CAISERVDRELSEKLFF

clone_size: few
v_call: TRBV7-2
j_call: TRBJ2-7
d_call: NA
cdr3_nt: TGTGCCAGCAGCCCCGAGGCTCTCGGGCAGCAGTACTTC
cdr3_aa: CASSPEALGQQYF

clone_size: NA
v_call: TRBV9
j_call: TRBJ2-2
d_call: NA
cdr3_nt: TGTGCCAGCAGTGCCGGGACGAACGGGGAGCTGTTTTTT
cdr3_aa: CASSAGTNGELFF

clone_size: NA
v_call: TRBV29-1
j_call: TRBJ1-2
d_call: NA
cdr3_nt: TGCAGCGTTGAAGATCAGCCAGGCCAGTACTATGGCTACACCTTC
cdr3_aa: CSVEDQPGQYYGYTF

clone_size: many
v_call: TRBV15
j_call: TRBJ1-5
d_call: NA
cdr3_nt: TGTGCCACCAGCAGACACAATCAGCCCCAGCATTTT
cdr3_aa: CATSRHNQPQHF